Shown below are 7 T cell receptor beta chains from a single sample sequenced in a study of CD8 T cells in ankylosing spondylitis. Notes on the study in general: There was a TCR beta motif, made of several highly homologous variants, that appeared characteristic of ankylosing spondylitis blood.

One entry per CDR3 protein results from TCRdb running MiXCR on the 5' RACE reads. The profile shows roughly 440,000 distinct CDR3 sequences, 15% to 20% of them singletons. For these receptors, no antigen is known. Input material: blood, either unsorted or a sorted T cell fraction (not recorded which). The receptors were sampled from a male donor with ankylosing spondylitis.

The V and J genes are TRBV7-2 and TRBJ1-1; a weak D match, TRBD1 (5 bases). This CDR3 region has 13 residues. V gave up 7 bases and J gave up 5 bases, with 14 bases separating them. Germline V gives CDR1 SGHTA, CDR2 FQGNSA. DNA of the CDR3: TGTGCCAGCACCCCAATGGGACCTACTGAAGCTTTCTTT. This gives the protein CASTPMGPTEAFF.

In this sample, this clonotype turned up a few times. The rearrangement links TRBV7-7 to TRBJ2-1; D perhaps matches TRBD2 (6 bases). V shed 8 bases and J shed 5 bases, with 19 bases lying between them. This CDR3 has 15 amino acids. Germline-derived CDR1 and CDR2 are SSHAT and FNYEAQ (reference sequence). CDR3 sequence (DNA): TGTGCCAGCTCACCCCGGGCGGGACTTAACAATGAGCAGTTCTTC. This translates into CASSPRAGLNNEQFF.

The chain combines TRBV5-5 with TRBJ2-5; no clear D gene. The V end was cut by 2 bases, the J end by 2 bases, with 10 bases between. CDR3 size: 14 residues. The germline V gene has CDR1 SGHKS and CDR2 YYEKEE (reference sequence). The CDR3 region has the DNA TGTGCCAGCAGCTTTATTGTGCAGCAAGAGACCCAGTACTTC. Encoded protein: CASSFIVQQETQYF.

Turning to this clonotype: An end of the junction differs from the germline gene, which may be a read error. The gene calls are TRBV10-3 and TRBJ1-1; 7 nucleotides match TRBD1. Germline V CDR1 and CDR2: ENHRY, SYGVKD. The CDR3 is made up of 14 amino acids. CDR3 DNA: TGTACCATCAGTACAGGGGTTGAGAACACTGAAGCTTTCTTT. This encodes CTISTGVENTEAFF.

This clonotype was seen more than once but under ten times. The chain employs TRBV7-2 and TRBJ1-6; D gene unclear. CDR1 and CDR2 (germline): SGHTA, FQGNSA. The V end lost 5 bases, the J end lost 3 bases, and 14 bases lay between the germline ends. The CDR3 totals 16 residues. The CDR3 sequence: CASSPRGVGYNSPLHF. The CDR3 nucleotides read TGTGCCAGCAGCCCTCGCGGGGTAGGCTATAATTCACCCCTCCACTTT.

This clonotype was seen more than once but under ten times. The V and J genes are TRBV6-1 and TRBJ1-6; D is unclear. CDR3 length: 14 residues. CDR1 is MNHNS, CDR2 SASEGT, per germline. Deletions cut 3 bases from V and 8 bases from J, with 11 bases between. CDR3 protein: CASSDTPADSPLHF. CDR3 DNA sequence: TGTGCCAGCAGTGACACACCAGCGGATTCACCCCTCCACTTT.

This clonotype came up many times. The chain couples TRBV4-2 to TRBJ2-7, with D unclear. V lost 3 bases and J 3 bases, leaving 15 bases between the germline ends. Germline CDR1 LGHNA, CDR2 YNFKEQ. This CDR3 comprises 15 residues. DNA of the CDR3: TGTGCCAGCAGCCATACGGTCGGAACCCACTACGAGCAGTACTTC. Amino acids: CASSHTVGTHYEQYF.